A single sample is the source of the 2 T cell receptor beta chains below, sequenced in a study of blood T cell repertoires in COVID-19. Only in-frame clones appear in the TCRdb table, and some are missing; sequencing was by immunoSEQ multiplex PCR. The sample has some 150,000 clones; approximately 90% are singletons. The material sequenced was peripheral blood. The receptors here all came from a man aged 18 to 35 with active or convalescent COVID-19.

The V and J genes are TRBV2 and TRBJ1-4; 10 nucleotides agree with TRBD1. Germline CDR1 reads SNHLY; CDR2 reads FYNNEI. V was pared by 7 bases and J by 6 bases, with 5 bases of the junction left unmatched. The CDR3 runs to 14 residues. CDR3 in amino acids: CASKVDRGHEKLFF. The DNA of the CDR3 is TGTGCCAGCAAGGTCGACAGGGGGCATGAAAAACTGTTTTTT.

The chain's CDR3 is CASSSPEGASTDTQYF. The CDR3 coding sequence is TGTGCCAGCAGCTCCCCAGAGGGGGCTAGCACAGATACGCAGTATTTT. This chain links TRBV11-2 with TRBJ2-3, with TRBD1 identical over 7 bases. CDR1 and CDR2 (germline): SGHAT, FQNNGV. The CDR3 covers 16 residues. V shed 4 bases, J shed 0 bases, and the junction held 7 bases outside the gene matches.